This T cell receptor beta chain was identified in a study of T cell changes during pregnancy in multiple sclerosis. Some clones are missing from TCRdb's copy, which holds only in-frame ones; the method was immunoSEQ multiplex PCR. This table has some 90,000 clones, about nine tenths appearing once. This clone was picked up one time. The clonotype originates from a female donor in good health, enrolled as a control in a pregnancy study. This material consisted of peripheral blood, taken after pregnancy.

This CDR3 is CASSSKGFSTDTQYF. The CDR3 nucleotides are TGTGCCAGCAGCTCAAAGGGGTTTTCCACAGATACGCAGTATTTT. The chain joins TRBV11-2 to TRBJ2-3; a possible D gene is TRBD1 (5 bases). The germline CDR1 and CDR2 sequences are SGHAT and FQNNGV. The CDR3 extends over 15 amino acids. V was pared by 4 bases and J by 2 bases, with 13 bases between.